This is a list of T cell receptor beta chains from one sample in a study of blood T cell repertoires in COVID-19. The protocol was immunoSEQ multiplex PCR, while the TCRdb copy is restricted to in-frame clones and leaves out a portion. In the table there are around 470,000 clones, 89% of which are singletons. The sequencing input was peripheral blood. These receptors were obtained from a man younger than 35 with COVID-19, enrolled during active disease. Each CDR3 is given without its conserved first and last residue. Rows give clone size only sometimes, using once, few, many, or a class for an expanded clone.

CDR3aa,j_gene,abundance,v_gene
ASSPRRDRGRDGYT,TRBJ1-2,.,TRBV11-2
ASSKLAGGHEQF,TRBJ2-1,.,TRBV6-5
AWSVAGAGELF,TRBJ2-2,.,TRBV30
ASSLVALPLREQY,TRBJ2-7,.,TRBV11-3
ASSMDMTYEQY,TRBJ2-7,once,TRBV5-5
ASSTRTAAYEQY,TRBJ2-7,.,TRBV6-5
ASSYSTGVVETQY,TRBJ2-5,.,TRBV6-5
ASSEGHGIQPQH,TRBJ1-5,.,TRBV19
ASSFAGSPYEQY,TRBJ2-7,.,TRBV19
ASSSRTSRNHNEQF,TRBJ2-1,.,TRBV7-3
ASSPGPGQRVL,TRBJ2-3,.,TRBV18
ASHLVGATQPQH,TRBJ1-5,few,TRBV2
ASSHSLYEQY,TRBJ2-7,.,TRBV5-5
ASMGGSWETQY,TRBJ2-5,.,TRBV2
SAWADTQY,TRBJ2-3,many,TRBV20-1
ASSDRGHTDTQY,TRBJ2-3,.,TRBV19
ASSEVGRTGYYSTDTQY,TRBJ2-3,.,TRBV6-1
ASSYTGGSNQPQH,TRBJ1-5,.,TRBV5-1
ASSDGTDYGYT,TRBJ1-2,.,TRBV11-3
ASGYDREETQY,TRBJ2-5,.,TRBV19
ASSISGFGNQPQH,TRBJ1-5,.,TRBV19
ASSPKQGKGNQPQH,TRBJ1-5,.,TRBV18
ASSYSDSPVYGYT,TRBJ1-2,.,TRBV6-5
ASSVGIQMRTDTQY,TRBJ2-3,.,TRBV9
ASSQDDLGSSTDTQY,TRBJ2-3,.,TRBV7-8
SVARTGGETQY,TRBJ2-5,.,TRBV29-1
ASSPGLAGGPETQY,TRBJ2-5,.,TRBV9
ASTHSDRGREQY,TRBJ2-7,.,TRBV28
ASSHGRGRSTDTQY,TRBJ2-3,.,TRBV16
ASSPRTGLMNTEAF,TRBJ1-1,.,TRBV18
ASRGGERGEAF,TRBJ1-1,.,TRBV2
ASSSQGFSTEAF,TRBJ1-1,.,TRBV19
ASSLGGGRQPQH,TRBJ1-5,.,TRBV5-6
ASSPSNRVNTEAF,TRBJ1-1,.,TRBV18
ASSRLAGTTDTQY,TRBJ2-3,.,TRBV5-6
ASSSSGGAAKTQY,TRBJ2-5,.,TRBV3-1/TRBV3-2
ASNLGTGMGEQY,TRBJ2-7,.,TRBV6-5
ASSYSGTSSINEQF,TRBJ2-1,.,TRBV6-5
ASSSAQRNYEQY,TRBJ2-7,.,TRBV7-9
ASSLAPSGGYNEQF,TRBJ2-1,.,TRBV7-9
ASSESTAQETQY,TRBJ2-5,.,TRBV10-2
ASSALAGNYEQY,TRBJ2-7,.,TRBV19
ASSLALEDLTLS,TRBJ2-7,.,TRBV5-1
ASSSFVIGAYEQY,TRBJ2-7,.,TRBV7-2
ASSPDRGNSPLH,TRBJ1-6,.,TRBV18
ASSGLSTDTQY,TRBJ2-3,.,TRBV5-1
ASSYSTLQGPYEQY,TRBJ2-7,.,TRBV6-5
ASSEGQGNLNYGYT,TRBJ1-2,.,TRBV2
ASSQEPGFNEQY,TRBJ2-7,.,TRBV4-1
ASSPRAPPDEQF,TRBJ2-1,few,TRBV7-3
ASMVAGRGDGNTIY,TRBJ1-3,.,TRBV2
ASGANTEAF,TRBJ1-1,few,TRBV2
ASSLAGSQETQY,TRBJ2-5,once,TRBV5-1
ASRSTGGNEQF,TRBJ2-1,.,TRBV5-1